This T cell receptor (beta chain) derives from a study of blood T cell repertoires in COVID-19. A single count supports this clone. The data were produced by immunoSEQ multiplex PCR, yet TCRdb's version contains in-frame clones alone and is incomplete. The sample yields 150,000 to 200,000 clones, more than 90% seen once. The CDR3 is made up of 13 amino acids. Per germline, CDR1 SGHKS and CDR2 YYEKEE (reference sequence). The ends were cut back, 4 bases at V and 0 bases at J, with 5 bases in the middle. The source of this sequence is a man in his forties or fifties with acute or convalescent COVID-19. Sequencing was carried out using peripheral blood. The chain is built from TRBV5-5 and TRBJ1-5; D ambiguous. The CDR3 coding sequence is TGTGCCAGCAGCGTAGATAGCAATCAGCCCCAGCATTTT. Translating gives CASSVDSNQPQHF.